This TCR beta chain emerged from a study of T cell responses to AZD1222 COVID-19 vaccine (dated by TCRdb to the early 2020s). Some background on the complete study: A total of 233 trial participants underwent TCR sequencing, of whom about 200 had received two doses of AZD1222 and some 26 had received two doses of the MenACWY control vaccine. Trial participants were enrolled by age into subgroups of 18-55, 56-69 and 70-plus years, and roughly 160, 29 and 62 TCR-sequenced participants, respectively, were included in these subgroups. The investigation overall reported the following: The 56-69-year group was small, and its depth increase did not reach significance, likely because of low power. Reportedly, almost half of the unique spike-specific TCRs recognized epitopes lying outside the regions that are mutated in the B.1.351 and B.1.1.7 variants. Because no samples from the day 14 peak response were available, repertoires could be characterized only after the peak T cell response. After two AZD1222 doses, both the breadth and the depth of spike-specific TCRs were significantly higher than at day 0 and than in MenACWY recipients. Only six or seven AZD1222 recipients were SARS-CoV-2 seropositive at baseline, limiting conclusions about previously exposed vaccinees. The vaccine-associated CD4 TCRs covered the entire spike protein, and the dominant responses fell in regions 160-218 and 743-854. Participants were mostly white British and included more females than males, and it was suggested by the authors that clonal diversity may have been underestimated.

The meaning of the sample's time point label: about 28 days (+/-7) after the second vaccine dose. AZD1222 recipients given second doses at about 4 weeks or at about 12 weeks were pooled, since spike-specific TCR depth and breadth were not found to differ between the two schedules. Vaccinee samples came from UK trials COV001 and COV002, including a single-blind randomized controlled phase 2/3 trial of AZD1222 (ChAdOx1 nCoV-19) in healthy adults. For TCRbeta chain sequencing, PBMC samples were collected from trial participants at day 0 and at day 28 after the second dose. On this clone: The antigen this receptor binds is unknown. Per-base qualities were not stored, and no clone one base away is much larger.

The CDR3 regions of human TCRbeta chains were analyzed by immunosequencing. As for the authors' bioinformatics: Repertoire TCRs were matched against a reference library of SARS-CoV-2-specific TCRs generated with the MIRA antigen-specificity platform. Breadth was defined as the fraction of unique TCRs that were SARS-CoV-2-associated. Depth was defined as the fraction of total T cells that were SARS-CoV-2-associated. Using the MIRA data, each spike-specific TCR was mapped to the spike region that the TCR reacts to and placed in a CD4 or CD8 class. Log10-transformed breadth and depth values were compared by one-way ANOVA with Sidak's multiple comparisons tests. The clones in this table, taken by TCRdb from immuneACCESS, are in-frame only. Not every clone is retained; where verified, under half of the shortfall comes from an unresolved V gene, and the cause of the rest is unknown. V, J and clone size are taken as reported in that table, and D and trimming were inferred from the DNA itself. The sample profile shows over 130,000 clones; around 90% of them were found once. More than 3% of the sample rests with the top ten.

The CDR1 and CDR2 encoded by the germline V gene are SGHTS and YDEGEE. Including cysteine and phenylalanine, the CDR3 has 13 amino acids. Only the CDR3 region is kept as DNA, spanning 39 bases read in frame from base 1. For this chain, trimming is 3 bases at the V end and 7 bases at the J end, and the number of junction bases without a gene match is 2. The clonotype was recovered from an adult who received the AZD1222 COVID-19 vaccine. In this chain, TRBV5-8 is recombined with TRBJ2-1; 9 middle bases align to TRBD1. The sequences come from peripheral blood, collected 28 days after the second AZD1222 dose. The DNA sequence follows: TGTGCCAGCAGCTACGGACAGGGGAATGAGCAGTTCTTC. It translates as CASSYGQGNEQFF.